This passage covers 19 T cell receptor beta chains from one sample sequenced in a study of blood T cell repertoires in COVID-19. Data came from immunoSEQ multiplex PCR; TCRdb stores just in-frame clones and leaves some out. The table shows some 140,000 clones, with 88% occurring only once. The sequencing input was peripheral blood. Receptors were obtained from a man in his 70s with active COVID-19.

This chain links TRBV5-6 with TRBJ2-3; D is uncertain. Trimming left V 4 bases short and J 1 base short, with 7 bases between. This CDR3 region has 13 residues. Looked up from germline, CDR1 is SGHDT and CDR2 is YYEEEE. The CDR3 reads CASSARGTDTQYF. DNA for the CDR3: TGTGCCAGCAGCGCACGGGGCACAGATACGCAGTATTTT. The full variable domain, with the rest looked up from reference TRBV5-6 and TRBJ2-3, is DAGVTQSPTHLIKTRGQQVTLRCSPKSGHDTVSWYQQALGQGPQFIFQYYEEEERQRGNFPDRFSGHQFPNYSSELNVNALLLGDSALYLCASSARGTDTQYFGPGTRLTVL.

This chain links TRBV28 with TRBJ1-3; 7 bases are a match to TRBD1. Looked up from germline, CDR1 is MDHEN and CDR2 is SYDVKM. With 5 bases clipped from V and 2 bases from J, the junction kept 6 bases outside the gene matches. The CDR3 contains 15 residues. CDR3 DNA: TGTGCCAGCAGTGATACAGGGGCCCCTGGAAACACCATATATTTT. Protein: CASSDTGAPGNTIYF.

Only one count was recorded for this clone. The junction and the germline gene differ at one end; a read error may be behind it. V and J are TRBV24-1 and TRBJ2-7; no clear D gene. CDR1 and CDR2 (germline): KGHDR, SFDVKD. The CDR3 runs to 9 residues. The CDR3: CATRFLRHF. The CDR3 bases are TGTGCCACCAGATTCCTGCGCCACTTC.

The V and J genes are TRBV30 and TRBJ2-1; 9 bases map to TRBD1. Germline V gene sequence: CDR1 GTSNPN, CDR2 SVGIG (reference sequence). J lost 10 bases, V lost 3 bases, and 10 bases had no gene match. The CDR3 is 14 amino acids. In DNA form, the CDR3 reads TGTGCCTGGAGCGGCAGACAGGGGGTAGGGGAGCAGTTCTTC. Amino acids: CAWSGRQGVGEQFF.

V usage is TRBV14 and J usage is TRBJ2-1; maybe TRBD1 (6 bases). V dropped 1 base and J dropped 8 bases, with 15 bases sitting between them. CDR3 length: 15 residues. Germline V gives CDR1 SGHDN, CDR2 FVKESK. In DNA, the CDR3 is TGTGCCAGCAGCCAAGCCAGGGGAAAGGGGCATGAGCAGTTCTTC. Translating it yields CASSQARGKGHEQFF.

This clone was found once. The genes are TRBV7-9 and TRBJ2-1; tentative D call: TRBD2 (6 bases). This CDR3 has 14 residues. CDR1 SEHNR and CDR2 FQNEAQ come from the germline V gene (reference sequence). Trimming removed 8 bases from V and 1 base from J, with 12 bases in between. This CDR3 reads CASPRSGSYNEQFF. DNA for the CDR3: TGTGCCAGCCCCCGGAGCGGGTCCTACAATGAGCAGTTCTTC.

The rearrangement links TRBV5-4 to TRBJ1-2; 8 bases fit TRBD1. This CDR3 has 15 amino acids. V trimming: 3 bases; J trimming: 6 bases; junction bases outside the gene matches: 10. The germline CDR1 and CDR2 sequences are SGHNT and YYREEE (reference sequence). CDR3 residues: CASSWGGQEIDGYTF. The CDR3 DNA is TGTGCCAGCAGCTGGGGGGGACAGGAGATCGATGGCTACACCTTC.

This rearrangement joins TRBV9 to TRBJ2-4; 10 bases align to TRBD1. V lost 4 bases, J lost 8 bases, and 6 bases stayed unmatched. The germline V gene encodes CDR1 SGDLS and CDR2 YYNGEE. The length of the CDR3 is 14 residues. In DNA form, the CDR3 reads TGTGCCAGCAGCACCCAGGGGACAGGGGACATTCAGTACTTC. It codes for CASSTQGTGDIQYF.

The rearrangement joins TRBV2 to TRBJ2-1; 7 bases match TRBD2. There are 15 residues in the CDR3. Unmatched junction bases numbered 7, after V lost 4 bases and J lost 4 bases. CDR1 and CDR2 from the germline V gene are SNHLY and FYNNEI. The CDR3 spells CASSGSGTTYNEQFF. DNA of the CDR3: TGTGCCAGCAGTGGATCCGGGACTACTTACAATGAGCAGTTCTTC.

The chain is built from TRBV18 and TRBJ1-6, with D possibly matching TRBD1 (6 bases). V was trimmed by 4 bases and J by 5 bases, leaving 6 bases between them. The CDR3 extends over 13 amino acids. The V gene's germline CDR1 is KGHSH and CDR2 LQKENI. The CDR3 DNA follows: TGTGCCAGCTCACGACAGGATAATTCACCCCTCCACTTT. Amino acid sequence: CASSRQDNSPLHF.

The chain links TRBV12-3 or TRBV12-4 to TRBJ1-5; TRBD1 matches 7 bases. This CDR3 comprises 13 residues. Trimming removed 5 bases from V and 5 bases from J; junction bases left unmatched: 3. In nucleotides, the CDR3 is TGTGCCAGCAGTGAGACAGGGTATCAGCCCCAGCATTTT. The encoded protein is CASSETGYQPQHF.

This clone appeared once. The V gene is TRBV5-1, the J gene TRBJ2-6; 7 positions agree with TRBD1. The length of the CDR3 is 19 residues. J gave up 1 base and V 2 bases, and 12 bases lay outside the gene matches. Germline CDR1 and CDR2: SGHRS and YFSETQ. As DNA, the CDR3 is TGCGCCAGCAGCTTAGGGTCGGCAGGGGGATTTTCTGGGGCCAACGTCCTGACTTTC. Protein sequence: CASSLGSAGGFSGANVLTF.

As DNA, the CDR3 is TGTGCCAGCACCCGGGACAGCTATGGCTACACCTTC. Translated, it gives CASTRDSYGYTF. The rearrangement links TRBV9 to TRBJ1-2; 7 bases agree with TRBD1. V shed 6 bases and J 4 bases; nucleotides not matched to a gene: 3. Germline V gives CDR1 SGDLS, CDR2 YYNGEE. The CDR3 length is 12 residues.

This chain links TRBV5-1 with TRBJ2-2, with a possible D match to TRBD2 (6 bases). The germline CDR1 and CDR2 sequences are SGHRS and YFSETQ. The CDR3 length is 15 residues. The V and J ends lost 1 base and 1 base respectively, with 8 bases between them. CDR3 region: CASSLQRVNTGELFF. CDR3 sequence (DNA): TGCGCCAGCAGCTTGCAGCGGGTGAACACCGGGGAGCTGTTTTTT.

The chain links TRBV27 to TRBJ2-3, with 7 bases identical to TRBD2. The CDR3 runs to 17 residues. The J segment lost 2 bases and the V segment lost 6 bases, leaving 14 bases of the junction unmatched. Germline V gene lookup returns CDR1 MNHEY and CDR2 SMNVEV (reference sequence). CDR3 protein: CASSSRATSSPTDTQYF. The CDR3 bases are TGTGCCAGCAGCTCTCGTGCGACTAGCTCCCCCACAGATACGCAGTATTTT.

CDR3 protein: CASKRVDPTYEQYF. The CDR3 DNA reads TGTGCCAGCAAGAGGGTGGACCCAACCTACGAGCAGTACTTC. The V gene is TRBV2, the J gene TRBJ2-7; perhaps TRBD2 as D (5 bases). Trimming shortened V by 7 bases and J by 2 bases, and 15 bases separated the two germline ends. The CDR3 runs to 14 residues. CDR1 is SNHLY, CDR2 FYNNEI, per germline.

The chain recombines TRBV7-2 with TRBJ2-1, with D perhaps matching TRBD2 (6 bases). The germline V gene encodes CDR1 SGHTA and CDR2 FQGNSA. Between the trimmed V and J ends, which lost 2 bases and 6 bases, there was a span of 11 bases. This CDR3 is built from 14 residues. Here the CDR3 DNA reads TGTGCCAGCAGCTTAACCCTAGCGAGCAATGAGCAGTTCTTC. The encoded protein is CASSLTLASNEQFF.

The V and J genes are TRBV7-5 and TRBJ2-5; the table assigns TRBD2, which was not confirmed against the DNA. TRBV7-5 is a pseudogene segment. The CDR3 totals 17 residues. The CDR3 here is CVRSSHSTPTGQETQYF. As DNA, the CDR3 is TGTGTCAGAAGCTCCCACTCGACACCTACGGGGCAAGAGACCCAGTACTTC.

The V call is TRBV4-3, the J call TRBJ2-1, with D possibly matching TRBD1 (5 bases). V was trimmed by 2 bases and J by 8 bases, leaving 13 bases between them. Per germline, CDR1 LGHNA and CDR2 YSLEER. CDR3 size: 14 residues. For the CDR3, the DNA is TGCGCCAGCAGCCAATGGCTAGGGGTGGATGAGCAGTTCTTC. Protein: CASSQWLGVDEQFF.